Sequencing of this T cell receptor (beta chain) was carried out in a study of OX40 agonist ivuxolimab in advanced cancers. Study information: Each patient was given ivuxolimab into a vein every 2 weeks, at 0.01 to 10 mg/kg. The dose-escalation cohort had hepatocellular carcinoma, melanoma, renal cell or head and neck cancer.

Unmatched junction bases numbered 5, after V lost 5 bases and J lost 2 bases. This CDR3 region has 17 residues. Per germline, CDR1 SGHKS and CDR2 YYEKEE (reference sequence). Method: immunoSEQ multiplex PCR; TCRdb's copy keeps in-frame clones and lacks some. This sample carries 100,000 or so clones, 86% of them seen once, and the ten largest clones take roughly 5.5%. This chain links TRBV5-5 with TRBJ1-6; 12 bases match TRBD1. This TCR was sampled from an adult with an advanced solid tumor such as melanoma, head and neck, liver or kidney cancer. The input for sequencing was CD4+ or CD8+ T cells sorted from blood, taken in a trial of the OX40 agonist ivuxolimab. The chain's CDR3 is CASRPGTGGTYNSPLHF. As DNA, the CDR3 is TGTGCCAGCAGACCCGGGACAGGGGGCACCTATAATTCACCCCTCCACTTT. Together with reference TRBV5-5 and TRBJ1-6, the CDR3 gives the full variable domain: DAGVTQSPTHLIKTRGQQVTLRCSPISGHKSVSWYQQVLGQGPQFIFQYYEKEERGRGNFPDRFSARQFPNYSSELNVNALLLGDSALYLCASRPGTGGTYNSPLHFGNGTRLTVT.